The 32 T cell receptor beta chains in this list originate from one sample, sequenced in a study of blood T cell repertoires in COVID-19. Measured with immunoSEQ multiplex PCR; TCRdb has only the in-frame clones, and not every one. The sample records about 52,000 clones, roughly 84% being singletons. The source material was peripheral blood. All receptors come from a human donor with active COVID-19. The donor label of this sample is uncertain.

This chain uses TRBV10-3 with TRBJ1-2; D unresolved. The CDR3 runs 15 residues. CDR1 ENHRY and CDR2 SYGVKD come from the germline V gene. With 10 bases removed from V and 7 bases from J, the gap between germline ends came to 25 bases. Here the CDR3 reads CATAEAEGTIRGYTF. CDR3 nucleotide sequence: TGTGCCACAGCTGAGGCCGAGGGAACCATTCGTGGCTACACCTTC.

The V gene is TRBV4-3, the J gene TRBJ2-7, with TRBD2 identical over 8 bases. The trim removed 3 bases at V and 5 bases at J, leaving 15 bases unmatched. Germline values: CDR1 LGHNA, CDR2 YSLEER. The CDR3 loop spans 17 amino acids. The CDR3 is CASSHGGGEYRRDEQYF. CDR3 DNA sequence: TGCGCCAGCAGCCACGGGGGGGGTGAATATCGCAGGGACGAGCAGTACTTC.

The gene calls are TRBV7-9 and TRBJ1-6; tentatively, D is TRBD1 (6 bases). Germline V CDR1 and CDR2: SEHNR, FQNEAQ (reference sequence). Between the trimmed V and J ends, which lost 2 bases and 5 bases, there was a span of 10 bases. This CDR3 is 15 amino acids long. CDR3 protein: CASSLTQGDNSPLHF. DNA of the CDR3: TGTGCCAGCAGCTTAACACAGGGCGATAATTCACCCCTCCACTTT.

The chain is built from TRBV6-2 or TRBV6-3 and TRBJ2-7; the D is unclear. Germline CDR1 reads MNHEY; CDR2 reads SVGEGT. CDR3 size: 12 residues. The V end lost 0 bases, the J end lost 5 bases, and 5 bases lay between the germline ends. CDR3 in DNA: TGTGCCAGCAGTTACTCCCGTCACGAGCAGTACTTC. As protein: CASSYSRHEQYF.

V gene TRBV6-1 combines with J gene TRBJ1-1, with 8 positions matching TRBD1. V lost 3 bases to trimming and J lost 5 bases; unmatched junction nucleotides: 14. The CDR3 runs to 17 residues. Looked up from germline, CDR1 is MNHNS and CDR2 is SASEGT. CDR3 in amino acids: CASSDRGRAVGKTEAFF. The CDR3 coding sequence is TGTGCCAGCAGTGACAGGGGGCGCGCGGTGGGCAAAACTGAAGCTTTCTTT.

This clone was found once. The chain uses TRBV10-3 and TRBJ1-4; 11 nucleotides match TRBD1. V shed 4 bases and J 7 bases; nucleotides not matched to a gene: 5. The CDR3 length is 15 residues. Germline V gene sequence: CDR1 ENHRY, CDR2 SYGVKD. The CDR3 DNA sequence: TGTGCCATCAGTGTGGATGGGACAGGGGGTGAAAAACTGTTTTTT. Its protein is CAISVDGTGGEKLFF.

The V gene is TRBV9, the J gene TRBJ1-1; D perhaps matches TRBD1 (5 bases). Trimming took 7 bases from V and 3 from J, leaving 16 bases between them. CDR1 and CDR2 (germline): SGDLS, YYNGEE. This CDR3 has 14 amino acids. CDR3 nucleotides: TGTGCCAGCTCCTACCCCCTCAGGGACACTGAAGCTTTCTTT. It is translated as CASSYPLRDTEAFF.

This chain links TRBV2 with TRBJ1-4; 8 nucleotides agree with TRBD1. The CDR3 has 17 residues. Per germline, CDR1 SNHLY and CDR2 FYNNEI. V shed 7 bases, J shed 3 bases, and the junction held 13 bases outside the gene matches. CDR3 in DNA: TGTGCCAGCAAGAATGCGGCAGGGGGCGCGGCTAATGAAAAACTGTTTTTT. Protein: CASKNAAGGAANEKLFF. Combining the CDR3 with reference TRBV2 and TRBJ1-4 gives the whole variable domain EPEVTQTPSHQVTQMGQEVILRCVPISNHLYFYWYRQILGQKVEFLVSFYNNEISEKSEIFDDQFSVERPDGSNFTLKIRSTKLEDSAMYFCASKNAAGGAANEKLFFGSGTQLSVL.

The genes are TRBV18 and TRBJ2-7; 9 nucleotides line up with TRBD2. Germline V gene data show CDR1 as KGHSH and CDR2 as LQKENI. J gave up 2 bases and V 6 bases, and 8 bases lay outside the gene matches. The CDR3 contains 15 residues. The CDR3 DNA follows: TGTGCCAGCTCGTTTAGCGGGGGACTTGCCTACGAGCAGTACTTC. Protein: CASSFSGGLAYEQYF.

The gene calls are TRBV7-2 and TRBJ2-1; TRBD1 matches at 8 bases. Losses at the gene ends were 0 bases for V and 7 bases for J; bases not matched to a gene: 11. The CDR3 sequence is 17 residues long. In germline, CDR1 is SGHTA, CDR2 FQGNSA. The CDR3 DNA reads TGTGCCAGCAGCTTAGCCTGGACAGGGAAGACTTTTAATGAGCAGTTCTTC. Its translation: CASSLAWTGKTFNEQFF.

A few counts support this clone. The V and J genes are TRBV7-8 and TRBJ1-5, with D maybe TRBD1 (6 bases). This CDR3 comprises 15 residues. Per germline, CDR1 SGHVS and CDR2 FQNEAQ. The ends were cut back, 5 bases at V and 3 bases at J, with 14 bases in the middle. CDR3 sequence (DNA): TGTGCCAGCAGCCTCCTTACAGGGTACAATCAGCCCCAGCATTTT. It codes for CASSLLTGYNQPQHF.

V and J are TRBV7-3 and TRBJ2-3, with D tentatively TRBD2 (5 bases). Per germline, CDR1 SGHTA and CDR2 FQGTGA. The CDR3 runs 15 residues. With 1 base removed from V and 1 base from J, the gap between germline ends came to 9 bases. CDR3 loop: CASSLIPAGTDTQYF. In nucleotides, the CDR3 is TGTGCCAGCAGCTTAATTCCAGCGGGCACAGATACGCAGTATTTT.

The CDR3 spells CASSPELPYNSPLHF. CDR3 in DNA: TGTGCCAGCTCACCGGAGCTCCCCTATAATTCACCCCTCCACTTT. J is TRBJ1-6 and V is TRBV18; D unresolved. The CDR3 loop spans 15 amino acids. V was pared by 3 bases and J by 2 bases, with 8 bases between. Germline CDR1 KGHSH, CDR2 LQKENI.

The V and J genes are TRBV7-2 and TRBJ1-2; D not resolved. Germline V gene sequence: CDR1 SGHTA, CDR2 FQGNSA. Trimming took 2 bases from V and 6 from J, leaving 10 bases between them. CDR3 length: 13 residues. The CDR3 sequence is CASSLFPTDGYTF. In DNA form, the CDR3 reads TGTGCCAGCAGCTTATTCCCCACGGATGGCTACACCTTC.

This clone was seen just once. This chain joins TRBV7-8 and TRBJ2-2, with 7 bases matching TRBD1. CDR3 length: 17 residues. V gave up 2 bases and J gave up 0 bases; unmatched junction bases: 6. Per germline, CDR1 SGHVS and CDR2 FQNEAQ. The CDR3 region is CASSLRFQGANTGELFF. CDR3 DNA sequence: TGTGCCAGCAGCTTACGGTTTCAGGGGGCGAACACCGGGGAGCTGTTTTTT. The variable domain in full, completed from reference TRBV7-8 and TRBJ2-2, reads GAGVSQSPRYKVAKRGQDVALRCDPISGHVSLFWYQQALGQGPEFLTYFQNEAQLDKSGLPSDRFFAERPEGSVSTLKIQRTQQEDSAVYLCASSLRFQGANTGELFFGEGSRLTVL.

The gene calls are TRBV4-2 and TRBJ2-5; a weak D match, TRBD2 (7 bases). V lost 4 bases and J lost 5, with 20 bases in between. The CDR3 runs to 16 residues. Germline V gene lookup returns CDR1 LGHNA and CDR2 YNFKEQ. The CDR3 loop is CASSPNGGGARETQYF. CDR3 sequence (DNA): TGTGCCAGCAGCCCCAATGGAGGGGGGGCCCGGGAGACCCAGTACTTC.

This rearrangement joins TRBV13 to TRBJ2-2, with 8 bases that match TRBD2. Germline values: CDR1 PRHDT, CDR2 FYEKMQ (reference sequence). This CDR3 has 16 residues. Trimming cost V 5 bases and J 2 bases; bases outside gene matches: 7. Here the CDR3 reads CASSPAGGGNTGELFF. Written as DNA, the CDR3 is TGTGCCAGCAGCCCCGCGGGGGGAGGCAACACCGGGGAGCTGTTTTTT. Full variable domain (outside the CDR3, taken from reference TRBV13 and TRBJ2-2): AAGVIQSPRHLIKEKRETATLKCYPIPRHDTVYWYQQGPGQDPQFLISFYEKMQSDKGSIPDRFSAQQFSDYHSELNMSSLELGDSALYFCASSPAGGGNTGELFFGEGSRLTVL.

This clone was detected only a few times. The chain employs TRBV15 and TRBJ2-1; TRBD2 aligns across 13 bases. The CDR3 has 15 amino acids. J was trimmed by 6 bases and V by 3 bases; bases with no gene match: 2. Germline V gene sequence: CDR1 LNHNV, CDR2 YYDKDF (reference sequence). CDR3 nucleotides: TGTGCCACCAGCAGTACTAGCGGGGGGGCCAATGAGCAGTTCTTC. Its protein is CATSSTSGGANEQFF.

The CDR3 nucleotides read TGTGCCAGAAGCTTATTTAGGGGGCGTCGCTCCCTCACCTTC. Its protein is CARSLFRGRRSLTF. This chain joins TRBV5-3 and TRBJ1-2; 7 positions match TRBD1. TRBV5-3 carries the ORF label, with uncertain function. V lost 2 bases, J lost 13 bases, and 14 bases stayed unmatched. The CDR3 spans 14 residues.

V usage is TRBV6-2 or TRBV6-3 and J usage is TRBJ2-7; TRBD1 matches at 9 bases. The CDR3 totals 15 residues. Trimming cost V 0 bases and J 3 bases; bases outside gene matches: 3. CDR1 and CDR2 (germline): MNHEY, SVGEGT. CDR3 nucleotide sequence: TGTGCCAGCAGTTACTCCGGGACAGGGAACTACGAGCAGTACTTC. Protein product: CASSYSGTGNYEQYF.

The CDR3 region has the DNA TGTGCCAGCAGCGTAGGAGGGACTAGCCGGGGGAATGAGCAGTTCTTC. It codes for CASSVGGTSRGNEQFF. The chain recombines TRBV9 with TRBJ2-1; TRBD2 matches at 9 bases. The V gene's germline CDR1 is SGDLS and CDR2 YYNGEE. The CDR3 has 16 residues. The V segment lost 0 bases and the J segment 7 bases; nucleotides outside the gene matches: 8.

The chain uses TRBV11-3 and TRBJ2-7; D might be TRBD1 (6 bases). Germline CDR1 is SGHNT and CDR2 is YENEEA. Trimming took 5 bases from V and 0 from J, leaving 11 bases between them. The CDR3 contains 14 residues. CDR3 nucleotide sequence: TGTGCCAGCAGCCTCGAGGGGGACTCCTACGAGCAGTACTTC. It yields the protein CASSLEGDSYEQYF.

This clone appeared once. The chain links TRBV4-3 to TRBJ2-7; TRBD1 might be the D (5 bases). Germline V gene sequence: CDR1 LGHNA, CDR2 YSLEER. Trimming took off 1 base at V and 2 bases at J, with 15 bases between the two ends. The CDR3 contains 16 residues. CDR3 residues: CASSQVLTADPYEQYF. In nucleotides, the CDR3 is TGCGCCAGCAGCCAAGTGTTGACAGCCGATCCCTACGAGCAGTACTTC.

The gene calls are TRBV10-3 and TRBJ1-6, with D possibly TRBD1 on 5 matching bases. In germline, CDR1 is ENHRY, CDR2 SYGVKD. This CDR3 comprises 13 residues. V lost 1 base to trimming and J lost 8 bases, with 6 bases between them. The CDR3 sequence is CAISELGDSPLHF. CDR3 bases: TGTGCCATCAGTGAGTTAGGGGATTCACCCCTCCACTTT.

J is TRBJ2-7 and V is TRBV7-2; 7 positions match TRBD1. CDR1 SGHTA and CDR2 FQGNSA come from the germline V gene. Unmatched junction bases numbered 10, after V lost 5 bases and J lost 0 bases. This CDR3 comprises 16 residues. This CDR3 is CASSPWTGPSSYEQYF. The DNA for the CDR3 is TGTGCCAGCAGCCCGTGGACAGGTCCGAGCTCCTACGAGCAGTACTTC.

The rearrangement links TRBV27 to TRBJ1-2, with TRBD1 matching 8 bases. The ends lost 6 bases at V and 8 bases at J; junction bases unmatched: 8. CDR3 length: 13 residues. The V gene's germline CDR1 is MNHEY and CDR2 SMNVEV (reference sequence). The CDR3: CASSMTGDGGYTF. CDR3 coding DNA: TGTGCCAGCAGCATGACAGGGGATGGGGGCTACACCTTC.

The chain is built from TRBV5-4 and TRBJ2-5, with 11 bases matching TRBD2. CDR3 size: 16 residues. The junction had 5 bases not matched to a gene; V was cut back by 0 bases and J by 4 bases. CDR1 and CDR2 (germline): SGHNT, YYREEE (reference sequence). CDR3 in amino acids: CASSLALAGGGETQYF. As DNA, the CDR3 is TGTGCCAGCAGCTTGGCCCTAGCGGGGGGCGGAGAGACCCAGTACTTC.

J is TRBJ1-2 and V is TRBV9; D might be TRBD1 (5 bases). The CDR3 is made up of 16 amino acids. Trimming removed 0 bases at V and 8 bases at J, with 20 bases between. The germline CDR1 and CDR2 sequences are SGDLS and YYNGEE. For the CDR3, the DNA is TGTGCCAGCAGCGTAGGCGGGGGGAGCCGAGCGTGGGGCTACACCTTC. This sequence encodes CASSVGGGSRAWGYTF.

This clone was found once. CDR3 sequence reads: CASSIFSVGELFF. The CDR3 nucleotides are TGTGCCAGTAGTATTTTTAGCGTGGGGGAGCTGTTTTTT. The chain employs TRBV19 and TRBJ2-2; weak D call: TRBD2 (5 bases). This CDR3 is built from 13 residues. Germline V gene data show CDR1 as LNHDA and CDR2 as SQIVND (reference sequence). V lost 3 bases and J lost 8, with 10 bases in between. The full variable domain, rest sourced from reference TRBV19 and TRBJ2-2, is DGGITQSPKYLFRKEGQNVTLSCEQNLNHDAMYWYRQDPGQGLRLIYYSQIVNDFQKGDIAEGYSVSREKKESFPLTVTSAQKNPTAFYLCASSIFSVGELFFGEGSRLTVL.

V gene TRBV3-1 (or the pseudogene TRBV3-2) combines with J gene TRBJ1-1; the match to TRBD1 covers 7 bases. Germline CDR1 LGHDT, CDR2 YNNKEL (reference sequence). The CDR3 loop spans 14 amino acids. V lost 5 bases to trimming and J lost 7 bases; unmatched junction nucleotides: 10. The CDR3 region has the DNA TGTGCCAGCAGCACACCTTTCAGGGGGAATGAAGCTTTCTTT. This translates into CASSTPFRGNEAFF.

This chain uses TRBV5-1 with TRBJ1-2, with 10 nucleotides matching TRBD1. Germline CDR1 and CDR2: SGHRS and YFSETQ. Trimming at V came to 4 bases and at J to 5 bases, leaving 8 bases not matched to a gene. The CDR3 has 15 amino acids. CDR3 nucleotide sequence: TGCGCCAGCAGCCTTGGGACAGGGGCTTGGTATGGCTACACCTTC. Its protein is CASSLGTGAWYGYTF. The complete variable domain, with remaining parts taken from reference TRBV5-1 and TRBJ1-2, reads KAGVTQTPRYLIKTRGQQVTLSCSPISGHRSVSWYQQTPGQGLQFLFEYFSETQRNKGNFPGRFSGRQFSNSRSEMNVSTLELGDSALYLCASSLGTGAWYGYTFGSGTRLTVV.

The V gene is TRBV19, the J gene TRBJ2-7; possibly TRBD1 for D (5 bases). The CDR3 length is 13 residues. Per germline, CDR1 LNHDA and CDR2 SQIVND (reference sequence). Trimming cost V 2 bases and J 4 bases, with 9 bases left between them. Here the CDR3 reads CASSISSGYEQYF. DNA for the CDR3: TGTGCCAGTAGTATATCTTCAGGGTACGAGCAGTACTTC. The variable domain in full, with the rest retrieved from reference TRBV19 and TRBJ2-7, is DGGITQSPKYLFRKEGQNVTLSCEQNLNHDAMYWYRQDPGQGLRLIYYSQIVNDFQKGDIAEGYSVSREKKESFPLTVTSAQKNPTAFYLCASSISSGYEQYFGPGTRLTVT.